Below are 10 T cell receptor beta chains sequenced from a single sample in a study of breast tumors, draining lymph nodes, adjacent tissues. TCRdb ran MiXCR on the multiplex PCR reads and lists one entry per CDR3 protein. The top ten clones hold approximately 3.7% of a sample with some 250,000 distinct CDR3 sequences, less than 40% of them seen once. Samples came from axillary lymph nodes draining the breast cancer. Sequencing was performed on axillary lymph node tissue. The source of these receptors is a female donor with breast cancer. Some clones in this sample may be carry-over from other donors' samples.

In its sample, this clonotype was seen many times. The chain uses TRBV11-3 and TRBJ2-5; TRBD1 matches 10 bases. Germline values: CDR1 SGHNT, CDR2 YENEEA. The length of the CDR3 is 17 residues. The ends lost 4 bases at V and 4 bases at J; junction bases unmatched: 12. DNA for the CDR3: TGTGCCAGCAGCTCGGGCCGGACAGGGGGATTAGCAGAGACCCAGTACTTC. Its translation is CASSSGRTGGLAETQYF.

This clonotype was recorded at least ten times. The chain uses TRBV12-3 or TRBV12-4 and TRBJ2-1; D not certain. The CDR3 loop spans 17 amino acids. V was pared by 5 bases and J by 0 bases, with 17 bases between. CDR3 region: CASSVLVGVSSYNEQFF. CDR3 bases: TGTGCCAGCAGTGTATTAGTGGGCGTGAGCTCCTACAATGAGCAGTTCTTC.

This clonotype was picked up many times. V is TRBV11-2 and J is TRBJ2-7; 7 nucleotides line up with TRBD1. The V gene end was trimmed by 4 bases and the J gene end by 3 bases; junction bases not matched to a gene: 18. Per the germline V gene, CDR1 is SGHAT and CDR2 is FQNNGV. The CDR3 is made up of 18 amino acids. The CDR3 here is CASSSRQHTGESFYEQYF. The CDR3 bases are TGTGCCAGCAGCTCGCGCCAGCACACAGGGGAATCGTTCTACGAGCAGTACTTC.

This clonotype was seen ten or more times. V usage is TRBV19 and J usage is TRBJ1-6; the D gene is possibly TRBD1 (6 bases). The CDR3 covers 15 residues. V was clipped by 7 bases and J by 2 bases, with 12 bases between them. Germline V lookup: CDR1 LNHDA, CDR2 SQIVND (reference sequence). As DNA, the CDR3 is TGTGCCAGTACCCCACAGGGTGCCTATAATTCACCCCTCCACTTT. It is translated as CASTPQGAYNSPLHF. The variable domain in full, with the rest retrieved from reference TRBV19 and TRBJ1-6, is DGGITQSPKYLFRKEGQNVTLSCEQNLNHDAMYWYRQDPGQGLRLIYYSQIVNDFQKGDIAEGYSVSREKKESFPLTVTSAQKNPTAFYLCASTPQGAYNSPLHFGNGTRLTVT.

Comment on this clonotype: The final CDR3 position lacks the conserved phenylalanine or tryptophan, pointing to a likely read error. This chain links TRBV12-3 or TRBV12-4 with TRBJ1-3; no firm D call. The CDR3 has 14 residues. The V end lost 6 bases, the J end lost 0 bases, and 9 bases lay between the germline ends. The CDR3 region is CASSLQSSGNTIYV. The CDR3 DNA follows: TGTGCCAGCAGCCTCCAGAGCTCTGGAAACACCATATATGTT.

The chain employs TRBV10-3 and TRBJ2-5; no reliable D call. V was cut by 2 bases and J by 5 bases, with 12 bases left in between. The germline CDR1 and CDR2 sequences are ENHRY and SYGVKD. The CDR3 spans 14 residues. CDR3 residues: CAISERTPRETQYF. CDR3 nucleotide sequence: TGTGCCATCAGTGAGCGGACCCCCAGGGAGACCCAGTACTTC.

This clonotype was counted a few times. The rearrangement joins TRBV6-2 or TRBV6-3 to TRBJ1-5, with a weak D call TRBD1 (5 bases). Per the germline V gene, CDR1 is MNHEY and CDR2 is SVGEGT. The CDR3 runs 17 residues. The ends were cut back, 2 bases at V and 0 bases at J, with 14 bases in the middle. This CDR3 reads CASSYGIDGHSNQPQHF. In DNA, the CDR3 is TGTGCCAGCAGTTACGGGATTGACGGACATAGCAATCAGCCCCAGCATTTT.

This clonotype was seen at least ten times. The gene calls are TRBV7-8 and TRBJ2-3; TRBD2 matches at 7 bases. This CDR3 has 13 amino acids. The germline CDR1 and CDR2 sequences are SGHVS and FQNEAQ. V gave up 5 bases and J gave up 6 bases; unmatched junction bases: 5. CDR3 DNA sequence: TGTGCCAGCAGCCCCGGGCGGGGGGATACGCAGTATTTT. Translation: CASSPGRGDTQYF. The complete variable domain, with remaining parts taken from reference TRBV7-8 and TRBJ2-3, reads GAGVSQSPRYKVAKRGQDVALRCDPISGHVSLFWYQQALGQGPEFLTYFQNEAQLDKSGLPSDRFFAERPEGSVSTLKIQRTQQEDSAVYLCASSPGRGDTQYFGPGTRLTVL.

A note on this clonotype: Since a much larger clone is just one base distant, this may be a read error. CDR3 coding DNA: TGCAGTGCTAGTAAGGGGGCCGGCAATCCGCCCCAGCATTTT. Translated, it gives CSASKGAGNPPQHF. The chain uses TRBV20-1 and TRBJ1-5; 7 bases fit TRBD1. The CDR3 length is 14 residues. Germline V gene lookup returns CDR1 DFQATT and CDR2 SNEGSKA (reference sequence).

This clonotype has ten or more counts. CDR3 nucleotide sequence: TGCAGTGCTAGAGATCCCCTAGCGGGGAGCAATGAGCAGTTCTTC. This translates into CSARDPLAGSNEQFF. The gene calls are TRBV20-1 and TRBJ2-1; 9 bases fit TRBD2. V lost 0 bases, J lost 6 bases, and 6 bases stayed unmatched. This CDR3 spans 15 amino acids. Germline-derived CDR1 and CDR2 are DFQATT and SNEGSKA (reference sequence).